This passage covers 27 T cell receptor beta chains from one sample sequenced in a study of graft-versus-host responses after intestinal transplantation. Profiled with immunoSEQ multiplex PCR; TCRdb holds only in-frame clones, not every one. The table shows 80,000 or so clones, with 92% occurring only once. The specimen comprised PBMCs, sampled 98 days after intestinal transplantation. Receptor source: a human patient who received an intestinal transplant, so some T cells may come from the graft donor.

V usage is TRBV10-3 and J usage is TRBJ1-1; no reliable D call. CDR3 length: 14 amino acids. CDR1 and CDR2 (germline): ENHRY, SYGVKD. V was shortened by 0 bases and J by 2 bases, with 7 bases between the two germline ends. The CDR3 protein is CAISESSGNTEAFF. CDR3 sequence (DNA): TGTGCCATCAGTGAGTCTAGCGGCAACACTGAAGCTTTCTTT.

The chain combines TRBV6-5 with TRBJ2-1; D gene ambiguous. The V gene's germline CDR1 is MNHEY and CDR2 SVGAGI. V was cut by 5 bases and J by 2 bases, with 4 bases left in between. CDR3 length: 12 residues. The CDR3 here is CASSEPYNEQFF. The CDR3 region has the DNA TGTGCCAGCAGTGAACCCTACAATGAGCAGTTCTTC.

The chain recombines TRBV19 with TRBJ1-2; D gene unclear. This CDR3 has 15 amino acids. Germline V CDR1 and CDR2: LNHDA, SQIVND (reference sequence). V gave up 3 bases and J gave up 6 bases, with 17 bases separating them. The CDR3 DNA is TGTGCCAGTAGTATTCGGCCAGTTAGATGGGATGGCTACACCTTC. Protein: CASSIRPVRWDGYTF. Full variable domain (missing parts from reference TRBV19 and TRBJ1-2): DGGITQSPKYLFRKEGQNVTLSCEQNLNHDAMYWYRQDPGQGLRLIYYSQIVNDFQKGDIAEGYSVSREKKESFPLTVTSAQKNPTAFYLCASSIRPVRWDGYTFGSGTRLTVV.

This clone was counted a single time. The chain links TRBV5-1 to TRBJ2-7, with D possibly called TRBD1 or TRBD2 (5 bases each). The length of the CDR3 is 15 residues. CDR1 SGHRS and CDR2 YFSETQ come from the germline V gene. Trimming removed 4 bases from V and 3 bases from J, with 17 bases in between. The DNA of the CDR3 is TGCGCCAGCAGCCCGGAGTGGGGGTACCTCTACGAGCAGTACTTC. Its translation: CASSPEWGYLYEQYF. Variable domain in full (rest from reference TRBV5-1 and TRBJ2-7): KAGVTQTPRYLIKTRGQQVTLSCSPISGHRSVSWYQQTPGQGLQFLFEYFSETQRNKGNFPGRFSGRQFSNSRSEMNVSTLELGDSALYLCASSPEWGYLYEQYFGPGTRLTVT.

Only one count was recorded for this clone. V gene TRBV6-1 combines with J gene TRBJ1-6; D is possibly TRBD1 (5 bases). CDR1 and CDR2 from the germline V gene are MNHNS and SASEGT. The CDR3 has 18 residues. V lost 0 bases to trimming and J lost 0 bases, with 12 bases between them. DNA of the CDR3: TGTGCCAGCAGTGAAGCGGGGACGAGGAGCTCCTATAATTCACCCCTCCACTTT. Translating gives CASSEAGTRSSYNSPLHF.

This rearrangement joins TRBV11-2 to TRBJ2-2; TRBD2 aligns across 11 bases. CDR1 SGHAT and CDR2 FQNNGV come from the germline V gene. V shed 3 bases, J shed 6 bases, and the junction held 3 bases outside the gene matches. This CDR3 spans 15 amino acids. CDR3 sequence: CASSFSGGAPGELFF. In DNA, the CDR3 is TGTGCCAGCAGCTTTAGCGGGGGGGCCCCCGGGGAGCTGTTTTTT.

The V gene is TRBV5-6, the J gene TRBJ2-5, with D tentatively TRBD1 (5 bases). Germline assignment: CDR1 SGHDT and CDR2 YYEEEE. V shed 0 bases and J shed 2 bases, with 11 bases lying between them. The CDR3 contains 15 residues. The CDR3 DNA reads TGTGCCAGCAGCTTGGCCGGGCAGGGTCAAGAGACCCAGTACTTC. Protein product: CASSLAGQGQETQYF.

The CDR3 coding sequence is TGTGCCAGCAGAGCGACAGGGGGCGCGTCCGCTTTCTTT. Residues: CASRATGGASAFF. The chain uses TRBV6-5 and TRBJ1-1; 10 bases agree with TRBD1. The CDR3 is 13 residues long. The ends lost 6 bases at V and 11 bases at J; junction bases unmatched: 9. CDR1 and CDR2 from the germline V gene are MNHEY and SVGAGI.

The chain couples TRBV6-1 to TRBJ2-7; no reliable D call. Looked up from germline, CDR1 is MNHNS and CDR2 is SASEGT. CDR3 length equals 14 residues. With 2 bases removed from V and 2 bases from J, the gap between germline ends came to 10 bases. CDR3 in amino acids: CASSERGAPYEQYF. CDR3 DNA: TGTGCCAGCAGTGAACGAGGAGCTCCCTACGAGCAGTACTTC.

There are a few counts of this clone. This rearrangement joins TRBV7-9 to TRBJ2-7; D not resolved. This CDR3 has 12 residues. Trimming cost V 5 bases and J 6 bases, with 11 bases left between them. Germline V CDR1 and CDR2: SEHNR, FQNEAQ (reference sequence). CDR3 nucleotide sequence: TGTGCCAGCAGCCCTCCATCGCCCGAGCAGTACTTC. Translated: CASSPPSPEQYF.

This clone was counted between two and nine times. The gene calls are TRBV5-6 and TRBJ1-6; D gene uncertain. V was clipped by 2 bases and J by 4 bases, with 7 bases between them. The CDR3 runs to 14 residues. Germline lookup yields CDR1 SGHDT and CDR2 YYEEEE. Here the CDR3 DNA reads TGTGCCAGCAGCTTCGCCGAGTATAATTCACCCCTCCACTTT. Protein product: CASSFAEYNSPLHF.

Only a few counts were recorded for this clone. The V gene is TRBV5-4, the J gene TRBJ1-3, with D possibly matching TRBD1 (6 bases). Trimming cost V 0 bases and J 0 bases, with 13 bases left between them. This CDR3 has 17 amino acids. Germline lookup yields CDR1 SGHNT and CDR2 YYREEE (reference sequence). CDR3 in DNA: TGTGCCAGCAGCTTGGGGACAGCACCAAGCTCTGGAAACACCATATATTTT. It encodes CASSLGTAPSSGNTIYF.

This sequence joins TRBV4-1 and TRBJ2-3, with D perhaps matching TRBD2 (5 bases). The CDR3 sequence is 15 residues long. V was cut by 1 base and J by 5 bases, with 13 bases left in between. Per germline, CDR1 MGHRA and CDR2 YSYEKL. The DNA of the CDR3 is TGCGCCAGCAGCCAAGCCGGGAATGTAGAAGATACGCAGTATTTT. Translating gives CASSQAGNVEDTQYF.

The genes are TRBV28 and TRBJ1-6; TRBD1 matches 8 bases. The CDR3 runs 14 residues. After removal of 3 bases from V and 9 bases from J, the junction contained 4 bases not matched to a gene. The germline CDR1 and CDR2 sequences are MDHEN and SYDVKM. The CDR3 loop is CASSLTGDGSPLHF. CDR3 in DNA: TGTGCCAGCAGTTTGACAGGGGATGGTTCACCCCTCCACTTT. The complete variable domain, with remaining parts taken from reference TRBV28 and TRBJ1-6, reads DVKVTQSSRYLVKRTGEKVFLECVQDMDHENMFWYRQDPGLGLRLIYFSYDVKMKEKGDIPEGYSVSREKKERFSLILESASTNQTSMYLCASSLTGDGSPLHFGNGTRLTVT.

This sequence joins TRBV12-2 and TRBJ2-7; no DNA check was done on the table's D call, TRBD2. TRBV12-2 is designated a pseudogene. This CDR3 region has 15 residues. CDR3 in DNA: TGTGCAAGTCGCTTCGGGGGAGTGGAGGGCTACGAGCAGTACTTC. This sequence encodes CASRFGGVEGYEQYF.

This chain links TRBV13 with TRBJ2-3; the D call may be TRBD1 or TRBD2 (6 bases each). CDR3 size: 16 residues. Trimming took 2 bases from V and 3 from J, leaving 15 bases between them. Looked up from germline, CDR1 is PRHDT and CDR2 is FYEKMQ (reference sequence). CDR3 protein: CASSLKGGPGTDTQYF. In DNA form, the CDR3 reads TGTGCCAGCAGCTTAAAGGGGGGCCCAGGAACAGATACGCAGTATTTT.

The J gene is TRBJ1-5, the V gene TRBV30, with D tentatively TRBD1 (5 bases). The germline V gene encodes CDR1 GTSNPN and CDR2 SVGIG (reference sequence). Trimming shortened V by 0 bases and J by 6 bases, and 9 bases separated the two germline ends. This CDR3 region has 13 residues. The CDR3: CAWSVGGAQPQHF. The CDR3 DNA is TGTGCCTGGAGTGTAGGAGGGGCTCAGCCCCAGCATTTT.

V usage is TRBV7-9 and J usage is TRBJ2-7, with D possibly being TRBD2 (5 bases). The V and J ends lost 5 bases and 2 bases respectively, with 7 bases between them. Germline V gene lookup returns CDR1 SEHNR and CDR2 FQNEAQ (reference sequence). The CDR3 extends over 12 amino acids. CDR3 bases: TGTGCCAGCAGCGACGGGGCCTACGAGCAGTACTTC. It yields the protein CASSDGAYEQYF.

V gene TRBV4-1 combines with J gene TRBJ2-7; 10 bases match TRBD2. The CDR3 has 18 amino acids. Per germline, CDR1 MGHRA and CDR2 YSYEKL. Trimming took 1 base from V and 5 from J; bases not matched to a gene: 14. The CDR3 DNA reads TGCGCCAGCAGCCAAGGAGCCCCCGTGGTAGCGGGGGGCCACGAGCAGTACTTC. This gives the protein CASSQGAPVVAGGHEQYF.

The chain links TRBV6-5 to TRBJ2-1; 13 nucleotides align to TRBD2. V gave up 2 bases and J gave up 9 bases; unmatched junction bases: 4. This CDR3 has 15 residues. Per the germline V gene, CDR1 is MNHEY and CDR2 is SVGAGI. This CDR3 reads CASSYRLAGGSEQFF. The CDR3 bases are TGTGCCAGCAGTTACAGACTAGCGGGGGGAAGTGAGCAGTTCTTC.

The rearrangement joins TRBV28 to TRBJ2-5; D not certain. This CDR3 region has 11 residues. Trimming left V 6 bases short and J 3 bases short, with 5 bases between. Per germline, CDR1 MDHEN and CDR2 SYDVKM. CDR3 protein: CASSPKETQYF. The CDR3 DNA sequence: TGTGCCAGCAGCCCTAAAGAGACCCAGTACTTC.

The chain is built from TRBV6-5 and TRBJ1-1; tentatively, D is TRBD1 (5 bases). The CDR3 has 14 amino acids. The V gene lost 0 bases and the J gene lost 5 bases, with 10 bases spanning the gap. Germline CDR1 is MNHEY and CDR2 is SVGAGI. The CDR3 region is CASSYSGTGTEAFF. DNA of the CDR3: TGTGCCAGCAGTTACTCGGGTACAGGAACTGAAGCTTTCTTT.

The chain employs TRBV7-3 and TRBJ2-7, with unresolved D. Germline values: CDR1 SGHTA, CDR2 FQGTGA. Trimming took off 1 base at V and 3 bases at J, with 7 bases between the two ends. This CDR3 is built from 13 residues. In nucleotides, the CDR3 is TGTGCCAGCAGCTTAAACCCGGGCTACGAGCAGTACTTC. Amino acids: CASSLNPGYEQYF.

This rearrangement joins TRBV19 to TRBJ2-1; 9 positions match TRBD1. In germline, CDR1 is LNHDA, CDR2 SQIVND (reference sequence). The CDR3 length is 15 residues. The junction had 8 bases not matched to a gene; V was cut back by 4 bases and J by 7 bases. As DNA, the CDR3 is TGTGCCAGTAGTAACCTTGGACAGGGGAGGAATGAGCAGTTCTTC. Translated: CASSNLGQGRNEQFF.

CDR3 nucleotide sequence: TGTGCCAGCAGCTTAGTGCAGGGCATTCAGTACTTC. As protein: CASSLVQGIQYF. The rearrangement links TRBV7-9 to TRBJ2-4, with D possibly matching TRBD1 (5 bases). Trimming left V 1 base short and J 9 bases short, with 7 bases between. The CDR3 sequence is 12 residues long. Germline V gene sequence: CDR1 SEHNR, CDR2 FQNEAQ (reference sequence).

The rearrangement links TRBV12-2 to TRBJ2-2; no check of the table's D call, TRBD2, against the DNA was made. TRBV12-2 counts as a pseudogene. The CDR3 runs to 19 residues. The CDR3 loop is CASRLARREQLANTGELFF. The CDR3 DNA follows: TGTGCAAGTCGCTTAGCGCGGCGGGAGCAACTCGCGAACACCGGGGAGCTGTTTTTT.

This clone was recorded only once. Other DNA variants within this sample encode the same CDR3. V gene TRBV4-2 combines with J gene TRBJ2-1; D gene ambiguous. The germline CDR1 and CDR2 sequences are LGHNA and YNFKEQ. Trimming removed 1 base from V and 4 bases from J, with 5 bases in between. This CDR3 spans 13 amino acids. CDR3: CASSQAHYNEQFF. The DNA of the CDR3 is TGTGCCAGCAGCCAAGCACATTACAATGAGCAGTTCTTC.